This TCR beta chain originates from a study of blood T cell repertoires in COVID-19. V lost 4 bases, J lost 4 bases, and 6 bases stayed unmatched. The CDR3 runs 15 residues. CDR1 SGHRS and CDR2 YFSETQ come from the germline V gene. This table comes from immunoSEQ multiplex PCR, and its TCRdb copy is limited to in-frame clones, with some not included. The table lists 150,000 to 200,000 clones, approximately 85% of them singletons. All enrollees were about 18 to 89 years old and from around 25 US areas. Self-reported history from a screening survey and questionnaire set each donor's cohort. Recovered Cohort 3 donors showed two negative PCRs, clearance, or symptom resolution.

Specimen: PBMCs or T cells enriched from blood (not recorded which). This receptor was taken from a woman under 30 who had recovered from COVID-19. The J gene is TRBJ1-3, the V gene TRBV5-1; TRBD1 agrees at 9 bases. In DNA form, the CDR3 reads TGCGCCAGCAGCCCCGACAGGGGGATAGGAAACACCATATATTTT. Amino acid sequence: CASSPDRGIGNTIYF.